The 2 T cell receptor beta chains below were found in one sample sequenced in a study of blood T cell repertoires in COVID-19. Produced via immunoSEQ multiplex PCR; TCRdb's table is partial and in-frame only. The data hold more than 300,000 clones, with about 91% observed a single time. Material: peripheral blood. Receptors originate from a woman in her twenties or thirties with COVID-19, enrolled during active disease.

This chain uses TRBV25-1 with TRBJ1-2; D gene uncertain. V dropped 6 bases and J dropped 8 bases, with 19 bases sitting between them. Germline V CDR1 and CDR2: MGHDK, SYGVNS. The CDR3 extends over 14 amino acids. The CDR3 is CASSGNTQASGYTF. The CDR3 DNA reads as TGTGCCAGCAGCGGGAATACTCAGGCTTCGGGCTACACCTTC.

This clone was seen only a few times. The rearrangement joins TRBV19 to TRBJ1-6, with 8 bases matching TRBD1. Looked up from germline, CDR1 is LNHDA and CDR2 is SQIVND (reference sequence). V trimming: 5 bases; J trimming: 7 bases; junction bases outside the gene matches: 13. This CDR3 is 17 amino acids long. The CDR3 DNA sequence: TGTGCCAGTAGTTTTTCCAACCGACAGGGGTGGAATTCACCCCTCCACTTT. It encodes CASSFSNRQGWNSPLHF.